What follows are 4 T cell receptor beta chains derived from one specimen sequenced in a study of tumor and adjacent non-tumor tissue in lung cancer. RNA was extracted from bulk tissue without any cell sorting. The normal lung tissue was taken more than 3 cm from the tumor edge. The library came from three nested PCR rounds adapted from ARM-PCR protocols. TCRdb processed the multiplex PCR reads anew with MiXCR; each CDR3 protein has one entry. The table shows 70,000 to 90,000 distinct CDR3 sequences, with roughly 75% occurring only once. Sequenced input: distant non-tumor lung tissue. The receptors here all came from a woman aged 45-65 years with non-small cell lung cancer.

This clonotype was counted at least ten times. The V and J genes are TRBV20-1 and TRBJ2-1, with 16 bases aligning to TRBD2. The ends lost 4 bases at V and 7 bases at J; junction bases unmatched: 7. Looked up from germline, CDR1 is DFQATT and CDR2 is SNEGSKA (reference sequence). This CDR3 has 16 amino acids. The DNA for the CDR3 is TGCAGTGCTACCGGGACTAGCGGGAGGGCCATAAATGAGCAGTTCTTC. This encodes CSATGTSGRAINEQFF.

Comments on this clonotype: The junction departs from germline at one end; a sequencing error may be responsible. V usage is TRBV12-3 or TRBV12-4 and J usage is TRBJ1-4; maybe TRBD1 (6 bases). The CDR3 loop spans 15 amino acids. CDR3 sequence (DNA): TGTACCAGCAGTCACCGGACAGTAACTAATGAAAAACTGTCTTTT. It codes for CTSSHRTVTNEKLSF.

Turning to this clonotype: No conserved phenylalanine or tryptophan ends this CDR3, so it is likely a read error. This chain joins TRBV11-1 and TRBJ2-3, with a weak D call TRBD1 (6 bases). V was trimmed by 5 bases and J by 2 bases, leaving 17 bases between them. Germline CDR1 and CDR2: SGHAT and FQDESV (reference sequence). There are 16 residues in the CDR3. CDR3 nucleotide sequence: TGTGCCAGCAGCAGCGAAGACAGGATGGACACAGATACGCAGTATTCT. Translation: CASSSEDRMDTDTQYS.

This sequence joins TRBV4-3 and TRBJ2-7, with a tentative D call TRBD2 (6 bases). The J call may be mistaken, given a closer DNA end match to TRBJ2-1. The CDR3 sequence is 15 residues long. Germline assignment: CDR1 LGHNA and CDR2 YSLEER. Written as DNA, the CDR3 is TGCGCCAGCAGCCGGTATGGTTGGGGGGTGGGAGGGCAGTTCTTC. This encodes CASSRYGWGVGGQFF.